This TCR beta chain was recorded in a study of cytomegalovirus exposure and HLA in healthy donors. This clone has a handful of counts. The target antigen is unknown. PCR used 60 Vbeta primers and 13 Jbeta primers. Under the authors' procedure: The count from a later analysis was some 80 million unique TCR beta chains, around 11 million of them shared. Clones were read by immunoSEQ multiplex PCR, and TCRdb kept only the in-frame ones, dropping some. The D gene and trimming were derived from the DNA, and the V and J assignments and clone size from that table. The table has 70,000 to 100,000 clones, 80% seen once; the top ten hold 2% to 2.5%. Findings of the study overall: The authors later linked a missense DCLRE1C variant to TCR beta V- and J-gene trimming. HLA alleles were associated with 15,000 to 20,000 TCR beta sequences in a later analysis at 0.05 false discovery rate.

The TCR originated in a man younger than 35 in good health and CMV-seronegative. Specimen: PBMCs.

DNA of the CDR3: TGTGCCAGCAGTGAAGGGCGGGGGTTGAACACTGAAGCTTTCTTT. Protein product: CASSEGRGLNTEAFF. This chain joins TRBV6-1 and TRBJ1-1, with a tentative D call TRBD1 (5 bases). Trimming stripped 1 base from V and 0 bases from J, with 9 bases between. This CDR3 region has 15 residues. Germline V gene sequence: CDR1 MNHNS, CDR2 SASEGT.